This T cell receptor (beta chain) was profiled in a study of a mutant IDH1 vaccine in newly diagnosed glioma. Study overall: Treated individuals were around 60% male and approximately 38% female, averaging roughly 43 years of age. Standard pretreatment was either radiotherapy, temozolomide, or, for most, radiochemotherapy with temozolomide.

This sample's time point: baseline, week 1 (first vaccination visit). As to treatment: pre-vaccination baseline after standard-of-care therapy. Assay: immunoSEQ multiplex PCR; the TCRdb copy retains only in-frame clones and omits some. The data show 80,000 to 100,000 clones, approximately 80% seen once. The CDR3 covers 16 residues. Trimming took off 7 bases at V and 0 bases at J, with 17 bases between the two ends. Germline assignment: CDR1 SNHLY and CDR2 FYNNEI. The TCR sequence derives from a man aged 35-49 years with glioma. Some clones in this sample may be carry-over from other donors' samples. This sequence joins TRBV2 and TRBJ2-3; D could derive from TRBD1 or TRBD2 (6 bases each). This specimen was PBMCs, taken from a glioma patient treated with radiotherapy, temozolomide or both. The CDR3 coding sequence is TGTGCCAGCAACCGGGGGCAGGGGACTAGCACAGATACGCAGTATTTT. Translated: CASNRGQGTSTDTQYF.